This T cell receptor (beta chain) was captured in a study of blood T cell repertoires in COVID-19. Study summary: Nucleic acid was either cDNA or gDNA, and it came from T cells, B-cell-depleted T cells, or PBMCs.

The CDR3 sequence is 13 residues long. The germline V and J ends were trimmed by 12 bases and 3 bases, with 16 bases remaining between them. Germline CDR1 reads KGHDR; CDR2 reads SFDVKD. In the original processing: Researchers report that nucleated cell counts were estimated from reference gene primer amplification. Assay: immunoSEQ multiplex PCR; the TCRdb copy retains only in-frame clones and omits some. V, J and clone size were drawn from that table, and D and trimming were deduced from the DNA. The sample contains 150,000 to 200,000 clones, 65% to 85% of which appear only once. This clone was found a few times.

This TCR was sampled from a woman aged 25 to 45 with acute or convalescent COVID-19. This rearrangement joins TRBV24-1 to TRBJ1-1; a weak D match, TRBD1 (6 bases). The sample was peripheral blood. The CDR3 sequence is CAPAGGGDTEAFF. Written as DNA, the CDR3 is TGTGCCCCCGCCGGGGGGGGCGACACTGAAGCTTTCTTT.